This entry is about one TCR beta chain. Its antigen is still unknown. Germline V lookup: CDR1 LNHDA, CDR2 SQIVND (reference sequence). Trimming removed 4 bases from V and 5 bases from J; junction bases left unmatched: 5. The CDR3 spans 15 residues. TCRdb used MiXCR to reprocess the reads, holding one entry per CDR3 protein. The sample consists of 300,000 to 400,000 distinct CDR3 sequences, roughly 25% of them appearing once. These data belong to a study of T cell repertoires in cytomegalovirus infection. Looking at the study overall: CMV epitopes, recently identified HLA-C-restricted and well-studied HLA-B-restricted, were used. Public TCR beta signatures provided an indication of both CMV infection and a matching HLA type. Study-level points and caveats: It was HLA-C-restricted CMV-specific TCR beta clonotypes that dominated the response ex vivo. Cumulative frequency of public TCR beta families picked out carriers of CMV plus the relevant HLA.

The genes are TRBV19 and TRBJ1-5, with 10 bases identical to TRBD1. The sequence was collected from a human donor in good health (CMV status not recorded). Some clones in this sample may be carry-over from other donors' samples. The material was cultured PBMCs, obtained from culture after CMV antigen stimulation. The CDR3 protein is CASSTETGGYQPQHF. The CDR3 nucleotides are TGTGCCAGTAGTACTGAGACAGGGGGCTATCAGCCCCAGCATTTT.